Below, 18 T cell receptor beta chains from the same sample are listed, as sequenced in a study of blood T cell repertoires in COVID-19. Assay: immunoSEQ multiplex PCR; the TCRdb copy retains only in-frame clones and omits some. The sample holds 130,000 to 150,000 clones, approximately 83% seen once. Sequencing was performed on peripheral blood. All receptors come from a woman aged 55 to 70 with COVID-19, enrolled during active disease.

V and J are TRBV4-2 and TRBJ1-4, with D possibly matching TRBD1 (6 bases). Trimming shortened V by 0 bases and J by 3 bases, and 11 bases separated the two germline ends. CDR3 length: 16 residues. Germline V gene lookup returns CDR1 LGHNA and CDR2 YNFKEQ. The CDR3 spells CASSQDGQMANEKLFF. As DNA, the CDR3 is TGTGCCAGCAGCCAAGATGGACAGATGGCTAATGAAAAACTGTTTTTT.

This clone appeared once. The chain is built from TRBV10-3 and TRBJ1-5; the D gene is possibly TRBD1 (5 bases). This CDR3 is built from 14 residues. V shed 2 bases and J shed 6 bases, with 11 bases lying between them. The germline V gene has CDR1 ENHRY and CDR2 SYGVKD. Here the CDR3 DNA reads TGTGCCATCAGTGAGGGGGGGGTAGTTCAGCCCCAGCATTTT. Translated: CAISEGGVVQPQHF.

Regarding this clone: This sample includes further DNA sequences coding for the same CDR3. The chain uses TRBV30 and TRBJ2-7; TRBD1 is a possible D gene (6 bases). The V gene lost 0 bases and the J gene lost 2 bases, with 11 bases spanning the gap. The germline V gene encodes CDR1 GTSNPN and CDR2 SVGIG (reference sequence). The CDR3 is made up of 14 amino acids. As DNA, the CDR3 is TGTGCCTGGAGTGTAGGCCAGGGGCCCTACGAGCAGTACTTC. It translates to CAWSVGQGPYEQYF. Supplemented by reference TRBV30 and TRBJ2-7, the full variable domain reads SQTIHQWPATLVQPVGSPLSLECTVEGTSNPNLYWYRQAAGRGLQLLFYSVGIGQISSEVPQNLSASRPQDRQFILSSKKLLLSDSGFYLCAWSVGQGPYEQYFGPGTRLTVT.

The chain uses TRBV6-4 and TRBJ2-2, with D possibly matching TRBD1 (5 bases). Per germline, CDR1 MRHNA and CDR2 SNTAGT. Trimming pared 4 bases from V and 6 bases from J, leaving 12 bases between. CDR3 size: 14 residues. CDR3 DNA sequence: TGTGCCAGCAGTGGTCGTTCAGGGTCCGGGGAGCTGTTTTTT. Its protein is CASSGRSGSGELFF.

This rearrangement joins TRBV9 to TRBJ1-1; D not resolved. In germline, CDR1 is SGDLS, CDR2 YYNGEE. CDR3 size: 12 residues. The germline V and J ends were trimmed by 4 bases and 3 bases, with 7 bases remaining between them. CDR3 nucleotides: TGTGCCAGCAGCACCACGGACACTGAAGCTTTCTTT. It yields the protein CASSTTDTEAFF.

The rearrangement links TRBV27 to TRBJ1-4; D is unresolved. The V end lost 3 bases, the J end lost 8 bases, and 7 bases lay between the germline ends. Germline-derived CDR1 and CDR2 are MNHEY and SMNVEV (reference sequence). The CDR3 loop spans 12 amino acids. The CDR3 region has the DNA TGTGCCAGCAGTTTTCGGGGAGAAAAACTGTTTTTT. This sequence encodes CASSFRGEKLFF.

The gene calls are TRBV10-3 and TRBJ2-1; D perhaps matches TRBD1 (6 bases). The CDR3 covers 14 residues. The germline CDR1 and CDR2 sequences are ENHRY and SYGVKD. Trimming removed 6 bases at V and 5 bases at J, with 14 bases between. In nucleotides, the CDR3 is TGTGCCATCAGGGCACAGGGTCGTGACAATGAGCAGTTCTTC. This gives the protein CAIRAQGRDNEQFF.

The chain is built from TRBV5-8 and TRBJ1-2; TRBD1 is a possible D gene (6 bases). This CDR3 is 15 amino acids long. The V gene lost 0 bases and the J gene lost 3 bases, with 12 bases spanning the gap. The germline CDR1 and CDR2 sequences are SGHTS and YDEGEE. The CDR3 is CASSLGKDSHYGYTF. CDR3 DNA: TGTGCCAGCAGCTTGGGGAAGGACAGTCACTATGGCTACACCTTC.

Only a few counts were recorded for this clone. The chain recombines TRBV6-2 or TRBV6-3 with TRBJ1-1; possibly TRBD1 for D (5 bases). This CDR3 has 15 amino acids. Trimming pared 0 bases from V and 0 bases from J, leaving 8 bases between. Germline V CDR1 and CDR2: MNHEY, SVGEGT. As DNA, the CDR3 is TGTGCCAGCAGTTACTCGAGACAGCTGAACACTGAAGCTTTCTTT. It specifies CASSYSRQLNTEAFF.

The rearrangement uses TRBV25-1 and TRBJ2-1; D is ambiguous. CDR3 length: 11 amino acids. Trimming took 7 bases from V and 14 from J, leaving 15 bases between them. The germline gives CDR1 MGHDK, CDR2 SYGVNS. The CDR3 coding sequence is TGTGCCAGCATGATGGAGAGCCGCAAGTTCTTC. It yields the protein CASMMESRKFF.

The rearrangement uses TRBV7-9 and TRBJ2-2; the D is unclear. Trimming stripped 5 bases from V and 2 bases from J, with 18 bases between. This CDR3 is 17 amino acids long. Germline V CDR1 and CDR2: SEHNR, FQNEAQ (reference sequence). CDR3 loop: CASSPKGHPSNTGELFF. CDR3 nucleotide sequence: TGTGCCAGCAGCCCAAAAGGTCACCCTAGTAACACCGGGGAGCTGTTTTTT.

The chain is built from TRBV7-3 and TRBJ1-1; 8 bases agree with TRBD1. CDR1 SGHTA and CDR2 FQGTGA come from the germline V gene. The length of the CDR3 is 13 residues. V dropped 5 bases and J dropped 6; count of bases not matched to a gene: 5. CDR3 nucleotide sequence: TGTGCCAGCAGCCGATCGACAGGGGCTGAAGCTTTCTTT. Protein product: CASSRSTGAEAFF.

The DNA of the CDR3 is TGTGCCAGCAGCCCGGGGGAGGACAGGGTGTTCTATGGCTACACCTTC. It codes for CASSPGEDRVFYGYTF. The chain carries TRBV7-9 and TRBJ1-2; TRBD1 matches at 8 bases. Germline V lookup: CDR1 SEHNR, CDR2 FQNEAQ (reference sequence). V was clipped by 5 bases and J by 4 bases; unmatched bases: 12. This CDR3 contains 16 residues.

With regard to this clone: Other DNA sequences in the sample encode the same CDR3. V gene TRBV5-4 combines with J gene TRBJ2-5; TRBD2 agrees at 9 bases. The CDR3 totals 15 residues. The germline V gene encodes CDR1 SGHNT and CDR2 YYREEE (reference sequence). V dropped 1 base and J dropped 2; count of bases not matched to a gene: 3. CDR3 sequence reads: CASSLRAGGQETQYF. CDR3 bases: TGTGCCAGCAGCTTGAGGGCGGGGGGGCAAGAGACCCAGTACTTC.

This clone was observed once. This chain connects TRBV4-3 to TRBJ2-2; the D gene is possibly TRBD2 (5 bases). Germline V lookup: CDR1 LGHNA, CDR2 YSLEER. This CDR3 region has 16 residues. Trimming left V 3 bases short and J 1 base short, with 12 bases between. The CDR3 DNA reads TGCGCCAGCAGCCATGGCGCGGGTAGGAACACCGGGGAGCTGTTTTTT. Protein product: CASSHGAGRNTGELFF.

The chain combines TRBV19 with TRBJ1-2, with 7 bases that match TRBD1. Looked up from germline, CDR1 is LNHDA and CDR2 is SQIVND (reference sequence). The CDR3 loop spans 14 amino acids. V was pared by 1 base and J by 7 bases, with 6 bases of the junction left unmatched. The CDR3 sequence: CASSIGRQGGGYTF. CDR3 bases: TGTGCCAGTAGTATAGGGAGACAGGGCGGTGGCTACACCTTC.

The CDR3 bases are TGTGCCAGCAGCTCTGATACCACGCGGGGCACTGAAGCTTTCTTT. It encodes CASSSDTTRGTEAFF. This rearrangement joins TRBV7-3 to TRBJ1-1; D gene unclear. The CDR3 totals 15 residues. The V end lost 4 bases, the J end lost 4 bases, and 16 bases lay between the germline ends. Germline CDR1 reads SGHTA; CDR2 reads FQGTGA.

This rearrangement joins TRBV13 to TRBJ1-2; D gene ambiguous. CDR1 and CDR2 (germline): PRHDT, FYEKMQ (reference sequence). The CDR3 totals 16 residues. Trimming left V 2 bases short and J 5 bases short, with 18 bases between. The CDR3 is CASSLSRLPAGYGYTF. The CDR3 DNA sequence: TGTGCCAGCAGCTTAAGTAGATTACCCGCGGGTTATGGCTACACCTTC.